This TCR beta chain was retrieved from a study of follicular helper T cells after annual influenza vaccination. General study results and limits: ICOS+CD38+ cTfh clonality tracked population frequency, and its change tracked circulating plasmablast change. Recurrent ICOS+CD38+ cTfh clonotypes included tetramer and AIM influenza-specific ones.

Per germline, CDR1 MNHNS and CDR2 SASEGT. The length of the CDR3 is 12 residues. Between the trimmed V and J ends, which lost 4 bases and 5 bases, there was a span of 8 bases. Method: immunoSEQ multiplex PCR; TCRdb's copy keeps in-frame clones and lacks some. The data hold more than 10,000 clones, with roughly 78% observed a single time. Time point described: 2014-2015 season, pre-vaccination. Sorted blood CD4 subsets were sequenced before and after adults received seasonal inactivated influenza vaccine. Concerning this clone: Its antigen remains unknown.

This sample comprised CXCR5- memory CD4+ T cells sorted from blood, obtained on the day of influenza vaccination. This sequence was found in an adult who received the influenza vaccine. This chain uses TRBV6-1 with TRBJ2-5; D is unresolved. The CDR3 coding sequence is TGTGCCAGCAGTGTCAGCTGGGAGACCCAGTACTTC. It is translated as CASSVSWETQYF.